This TCR beta chain was sequenced for a study of T cells in Graves' hyperthyroidism and ophthalmopathy (dated by TCRdb to between 2018 and 2020). Concerning the study at large: Peripheral blood samples were taken at initial diagnosis, before any treatment was given. Once sampling was done, hyperthyroidism patients were given methimazole at a starting dose of 30 mg daily, whereas ophthalmopathy patients were given high-dose intravenous methylprednisolone. To identify TCR V-J signatures that set the groups apart, the researchers used a discovery cohort of roughly 100 patients, made up of about 44 with Graves' ophthalmopathy and some 55 with stable Graves' hyperthyroidism. In several Graves' hyperthyroidism patients, the study also compared T-cell repertoires from thyroid tissue with T-cell repertoires from blood. The roughly 91 discovery patients were randomly split 7:3 into training and test sets. Whether ophthalmopathy could be predicted prospectively was tested in an independent validation cohort made up of about 18 hyperthyroidism patients plus 17 patients who later progressed to ophthalmopathy. The paper describes TCR Vbeta CDR3 sequencing of 120 to 150 peripheral blood samples, made up of roughly 45 ophthalmopathy patients, more than 70 hyperthyroidism patients and 17 progressor patients. Results and caveats for the whole study, not just this receptor: Sample size was not statistically predetermined, and blinding of investigators to group allocation was not performed. In validation, progression to ophthalmopathy was predicted by the model with nearly 71% sensitivity and about 72% specificity, a median of roughly 6 months before onset. Blood samples also contained most of the expanded thyroid clonotypes (frequency above 0.001), which suggests that blood repertoires may reflect thyroid immune responses. In cross-validation, a model built on a 13 V-J signature told ophthalmopathy apart from stable hyperthyroidism with over 85% sensitivity and roughly 81% specificity, and in testing the same model reached 80%/75%.

TCR beta CDR3 regions were amplified from RNA transcripts. A first-round RT-PCR of the TCR CDR3 used the HTBI primer set with the Qiagen OneStep RT-PCR kit. Libraries were constructed in a second round of multiplex PCR, after which size selection and purification were performed. Libraries were sequenced paired-end with 100 bp reads on an Illumina HiSeq2000. The original methods were these. SOAPnuke was used to process the raw data, with reads discarded if the reads contained adapters or uncalled bases, had a mean Phred below 15, or lacked an exact constant-primer or identifier match. High-quality paired reads were merged using COPE v1.2.5, and each unique nucleotide sequence was defined as a clonotype. Clonotypes were aligned to IMGT TRBV, TRBD and TRBJ reference segments using MiTCR v1.1. The analysis included only V-J combinations with a frequency above 0.0001, which together covered approximately 99% of the repertoires. The TCS score was defined as the ratio of F50 (clonal expansion) to E x V (chaos), calculated using BLOSUM62-based TCRdist between CDR3 peptides within each V-J. Welch's t-statistics and random forest reduced roughly 530 V-J features to roughly 13, which were used in a naive Bayes classifier (R e1071). The public reads were run again by TCRdb, first through fastp at Q25 and then through MiXCR, and only productive beta chains were kept. Every distinct CDR3 protein forms one entry, paired with its most common genes and DNA. These V and J calls derive from TCRdb rather than the authors' analysis. The sample table holds 500,000 or so distinct CDR3 sequences, of which 17% were seen once. The ten largest account for 17% of the sample.

There are many counts of this clonotype. Its antigen is not yet known. No much larger clone exists at a distance of one base, and base qualities are not known. Based on the germline V gene, the CDR1 and CDR2 sequences are SGHTA and FQGTGA. There are 14 amino acids in the CDR3, from cysteine to phenylalanine inclusive. Here the CDR3 DNA is all that survives: 42 bases in frame from base 1. Germline trimming: 5 bases from V, 5 bases from J; junction bases outside gene matches: 8. In the ophthalmopathy patients, disease was moderately to severely active, with a Clinical Activity Score of 3 or more, a NOSPECS grade of 4 or more, and a duration of less than 3 months. Exclusion was applied to patients with uncontrolled infections, other autoimmune diseases, pregnancy or lactation. Diagnoses were established on the basis of clinical symptoms, serum thyroxine and TRAb, thyroid ultrasound, and orbital computed tomography. Ficoll-Paque density gradient centrifugation was used to isolate PBMCs from about 9.4 ml of fresh peripheral blood. Trizol reagent was used to extract total RNA, and RNA quality was then checked on an Agilent 2100 Bioanalyzer.

The receptor comes from a woman between 18 and 29 years old with Graves' ophthalmopathy. The chain employs TRBV7-3 and TRBJ1-1; 7 bases in between match TRBD1. Sequenced: blood. The CDR3 has the sequence CASSPTGMETEAFF. DNA sequence: TGTGCCAGCAGCCCGACAGGGATGGAGACTGAAGCTTTCTTT.